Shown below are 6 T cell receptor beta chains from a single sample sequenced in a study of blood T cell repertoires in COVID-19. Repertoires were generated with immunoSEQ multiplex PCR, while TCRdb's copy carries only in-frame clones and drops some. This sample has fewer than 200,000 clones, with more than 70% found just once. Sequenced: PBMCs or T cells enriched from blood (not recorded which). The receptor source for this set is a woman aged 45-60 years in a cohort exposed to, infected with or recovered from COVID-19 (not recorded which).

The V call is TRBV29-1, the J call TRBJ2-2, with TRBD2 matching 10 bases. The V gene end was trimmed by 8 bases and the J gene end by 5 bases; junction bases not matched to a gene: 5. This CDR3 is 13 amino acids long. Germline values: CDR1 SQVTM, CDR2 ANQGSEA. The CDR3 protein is CSSRTSGTGELFF. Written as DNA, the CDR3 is TGCAGCTCCAGGACTAGCGGTACCGGGGAGCTGTTTTTT.

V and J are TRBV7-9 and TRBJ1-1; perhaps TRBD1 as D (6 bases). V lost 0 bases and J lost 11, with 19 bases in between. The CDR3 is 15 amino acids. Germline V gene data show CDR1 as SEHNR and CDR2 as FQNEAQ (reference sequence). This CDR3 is CASSLALGTNVVAFF. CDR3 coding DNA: TGTGCCAGCAGCTTAGCCTTAGGGACAAATGTCGTCGCTTTCTTT.

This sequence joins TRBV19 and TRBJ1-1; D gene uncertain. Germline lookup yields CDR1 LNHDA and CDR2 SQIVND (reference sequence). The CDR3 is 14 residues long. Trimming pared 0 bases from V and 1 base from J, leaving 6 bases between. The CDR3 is CASSIDAENTEAFF. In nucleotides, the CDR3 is TGTGCCAGTAGTATAGATGCGGAGAACACTGAAGCTTTCTTT.

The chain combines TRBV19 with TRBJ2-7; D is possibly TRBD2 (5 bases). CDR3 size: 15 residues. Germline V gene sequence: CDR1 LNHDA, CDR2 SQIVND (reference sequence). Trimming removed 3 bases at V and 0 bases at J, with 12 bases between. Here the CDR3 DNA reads TGTGCCAGTAGTATTTATCGGGGTACCTCCTACGAGCAGTACTTC. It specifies CASSIYRGTSYEQYF.

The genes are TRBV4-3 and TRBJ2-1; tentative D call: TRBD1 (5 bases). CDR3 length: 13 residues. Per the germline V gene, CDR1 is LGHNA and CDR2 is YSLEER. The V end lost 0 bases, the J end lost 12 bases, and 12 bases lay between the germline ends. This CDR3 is CASSQDLGLRQFF. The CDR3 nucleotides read TGCGCCAGCAGCCAAGATTTGGGGCTTAGGCAGTTCTTC.

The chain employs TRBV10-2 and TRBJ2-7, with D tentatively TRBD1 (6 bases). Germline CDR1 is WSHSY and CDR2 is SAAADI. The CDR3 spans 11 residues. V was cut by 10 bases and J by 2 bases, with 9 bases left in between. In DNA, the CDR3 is TGCGCCACCCGACAGGCCTACGAGCAGTACTTC. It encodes CATRQAYEQYF.